Listed below are T cell receptor beta chains from one sample, sequenced in a study of cytomegalovirus exposure and HLA in healthy donors. TCRdb keeps only in-frame clones here, not all; method: immunoSEQ multiplex PCR. The sample records tens of thousands of clones, 70% to 90% being singletons. The sequenced sample was PBMCs. These receptors were collected from a woman aged 18-29 years in good health and CMV-seropositive. Both conserved end residues are part of each CDR3. Each record gives: clone size, D gene, V gene, J gene, CDR3 DNA, CDR3 protein. D genes are given only for firm matches. The size field is filled for only some rows; it gives once, few, many or a size class.

clone_size: once; d_call: .; v_call: TRBV19; j_call: TRBJ2-3; cdr3_nt: TGTGCCAGTAGTATAGGGGCATCGGCGAGGGCAGATACGCAGTATTTT; cdr3_aa: CASSIGASARADTQYF
clone_size: once; d_call: TRBD1; v_call: TRBV28; j_call: TRBJ2-2; cdr3_nt: TGTGCCAGCAGTTTTGATAAGACCGGGACAGAGTGGACCGGGGAGCTGTTTTTT; cdr3_aa: CASSFDKTGTEWTGELFF
clone_size: .; d_call: .; v_call: TRBV28; j_call: TRBJ2-7; cdr3_nt: TGTGCCAGCAGTGGGGACATTCAGGGCGAGCAGTACTTC; cdr3_aa: CASSGDIQGEQYF
clone_size: .; d_call: TRBD1; v_call: TRBV28; j_call: TRBJ1-5; cdr3_nt: TGTGCCAGCCGGGGGGACAGGGGATTCAATCAGCCCCAGCATTTT; cdr3_aa: CASRGDRGFNQPQHF
clone_size: once; d_call: .; v_call: TRBV7-9; j_call: TRBJ1-5; cdr3_nt: TGTGCCAGCAGCCCAGACAGGACGGATCAGCCCCAGCATTTT; cdr3_aa: CASSPDRTDQPQHF
clone_size: .; d_call: TRBD1; v_call: TRBV4-1; j_call: TRBJ2-7; cdr3_nt: TGCGCCAGCAGCCCAACGCCGGGACAGCAGTCTATAGAGCAGTACTTC; cdr3_aa: CASSPTPGQQSIEQYF
clone_size: .; d_call: TRBD2; v_call: TRBV6-1; j_call: TRBJ2-1; cdr3_nt: TGTGCCAGCAGGGGGCTAGCGGGGGGGCGAAATGAGCAGTTCTTC; cdr3_aa: CASRGLAGGRNEQFF
clone_size: .; d_call: TRBD1; v_call: TRBV7-2; j_call: TRBJ2-7; cdr3_nt: TGTGCCAGCAGCTTAGAGACAGGGATGAACTACGAGCAGTACTTC; cdr3_aa: CASSLETGMNYEQYF
clone_size: once; d_call: .; v_call: TRBV4-1; j_call: TRBJ2-5; cdr3_nt: TGCGCCAGCAGCCAAGAGGGGGCCCAAGAGACCCAGTACTTC; cdr3_aa: CASSQEGAQETQYF
clone_size: .; d_call: TRBD1; v_call: TRBV4-2; j_call: TRBJ1-2; cdr3_nt: TGTGCCAGCAGCCAAAGACAGGGGGCTAACTATGGCTACACCTTC; cdr3_aa: CASSQRQGANYGYTF
clone_size: .; d_call: TRBD1; v_call: TRBV14; j_call: TRBJ1-1; cdr3_nt: TGTGCCAGCAGCCAGGGACAGGGGGCGTTTTCCGAAGCTTTCTTT; cdr3_aa: CASSQGQGAFSEAFF
clone_size: .; d_call: .; v_call: TRBV6-4; j_call: TRBJ2-3; cdr3_nt: TGTGCCAGCAGTGAATCGGGTGGCGGCACAGATACGCAGTATTTT; cdr3_aa: CASSESGGGTDTQYF
clone_size: .; d_call: .; v_call: TRBV10-1; j_call: TRBJ2-2; cdr3_nt: TGCGCCAGCAGTGAGACAGGAGCCGGGGAGCTGTTTTTT; cdr3_aa: CASSETGAGELFF
clone_size: .; d_call: .; v_call: TRBV6-1; j_call: TRBJ2-2; cdr3_nt: TGTGCCAGCAGGGAGGGTGCCGGGGAGCTGTTTTTT; cdr3_aa: CASREGAGELFF
clone_size: .; d_call: .; v_call: TRBV28; j_call: TRBJ1-1; cdr3_nt: TGTGCCAGCAGCTTTCAGAAGAACACTGAAGCTTTCTTT; cdr3_aa: CASSFQKNTEAFF
clone_size: .; d_call: TRBD2; v_call: TRBV19; j_call: TRBJ2-2; cdr3_nt: TGTGCCAGTCTAGCGGGAGGCACCGGGGAGCTGTTTTTT; cdr3_aa: CASLAGGTGELFF
clone_size: .; d_call: TRBD1; v_call: TRBV10-3; j_call: TRBJ1-4; cdr3_nt: TGTGCTTCCGAGGGTAGACAGGGTGAAAAACTGTTTTTT; cdr3_aa: CASEGRQGEKLFF
clone_size: .; d_call: TRBD2; v_call: TRBV5-1; j_call: TRBJ2-1; cdr3_nt: TGCGCCAGCTCCGAGGAGTCTAGCGGGCCGAATGAGCAGTTCTTC; cdr3_aa: CASSEESSGPNEQFF
clone_size: .; d_call: TRBD1; v_call: TRBV5-1; j_call: TRBJ1-5; cdr3_nt: TGCGCCAGCCGGGACAGGGAGGGACAGCCCCAGCATTTT; cdr3_aa: CASRDREGQPQHF
clone_size: .; d_call: TRBD2; v_call: TRBV2; j_call: TRBJ2-6; cdr3_nt: TGTGCCAGCAGAACCGGACTAGCGGGAGCAGGCGGTGGGGCCAACGTCCTGACTTTC; cdr3_aa: CASRTGLAGAGGGANVLTF
clone_size: .; d_call: .; v_call: TRBV30; j_call: TRBJ1-2; cdr3_nt: TGTGCCTGGAGTGGGCAGGGGTTTAACTATGGCTACACCTTC; cdr3_aa: CAWSGQGFNYGYTF
clone_size: .; d_call: .; v_call: TRBV27; j_call: TRBJ2-2; cdr3_nt: TGTGCCAGCAAACCGGGAAGCACCGGGGAGCTGTTTTTT; cdr3_aa: CASKPGSTGELFF
clone_size: .; d_call: .; v_call: TRBV2; j_call: TRBJ2-3; cdr3_nt: TGTGCCAGCAGTGAAGATCTAGATACGCAGTATTTT; cdr3_aa: CASSEDLDTQYF
clone_size: once; d_call: .; v_call: TRBV9; j_call: TRBJ2-1; cdr3_nt: TGTGCCAGCAGCCACCCTCGTTTGGGGGCCAGAGCGAATGAGCAGTTCTTC; cdr3_aa: CASSHPRLGARANEQFF
clone_size: .; d_call: TRBD1; v_call: TRBV28; j_call: TRBJ1-4; cdr3_nt: TGTGCCAGCGCGGTAGGGACAGCCAACGAAAAACTGTTTTTT; cdr3_aa: CASAVGTANEKLFF
clone_size: .; d_call: TRBD2; v_call: TRBV7-6; j_call: TRBJ2-3; cdr3_nt: TGTGCCAGCAGCTTAGCAGGAACTAGCGGCACAGATACGCAGTATTTT; cdr3_aa: CASSLAGTSGTDTQYF
clone_size: .; d_call: TRBD2; v_call: TRBV11-2; j_call: TRBJ2-1; cdr3_nt: TGTGCCAGCAGCTTAGCGGGAGGGGGGAATGAGCAGTTCTTC; cdr3_aa: CASSLAGGGNEQFF
clone_size: .; d_call: TRBD1; v_call: TRBV6-1; j_call: TRBJ1-1; cdr3_nt: TGTGCCAGCCGGGACAGAGCGGCCACTGAAGCTTTCTTT; cdr3_aa: CASRDRAATEAFF
clone_size: few; d_call: TRBD2; v_call: TRBV28; j_call: TRBJ2-1; cdr3_nt: TGTGCCAGCAGTTTGGTTGGACTAGTCGAGCAGTTCTTC; cdr3_aa: CASSLVGLVEQFF
clone_size: .; d_call: .; v_call: TRBV5-1; j_call: TRBJ1-6; cdr3_nt: TGCGCCAGCAGCCCCTGGAGAGGCGTTGGGTCACCCCTCCACTTT; cdr3_aa: CASSPWRGVGSPLHF
clone_size: .; d_call: .; v_call: TRBV27; j_call: TRBJ1-1; cdr3_nt: TGTGCCAGCAGTTTCAACCCCGGGGGCACTGAAGCTTTCTTT; cdr3_aa: CASSFNPGGTEAFF
clone_size: .; d_call: TRBD1; v_call: TRBV5-4; j_call: TRBJ2-7; cdr3_nt: TGTGCCAGCAGCGGGGGACAGGGGCGAGGTGAGCAGTACTTC; cdr3_aa: CASSGGQGRGEQYF
clone_size: .; d_call: TRBD2; v_call: TRBV4-1; j_call: TRBJ2-5; cdr3_nt: TGCGCCAGCAGCGGTTTCCGGGGGGTGATTGAGGAGACCCAGTACTTC; cdr3_aa: CASSGFRGVIEETQYF
clone_size: .; d_call: TRBD1; v_call: TRBV28; j_call: TRBJ2-7; cdr3_nt: TGTGCCAGCAGTTTAACAGGGGGCCGCACCTACGAGCAGTACTTC; cdr3_aa: CASSLTGGRTYEQYF
clone_size: .; d_call: TRBD1; v_call: TRBV6-4; j_call: TRBJ1-5; cdr3_nt: TGTGCCAGCAGCGTGACAGGGCTCGATCAGCCCCAGCATTTT; cdr3_aa: CASSVTGLDQPQHF
clone_size: .; d_call: .; v_call: TRBV18; j_call: TRBJ1-3; cdr3_nt: TGTGCCAGCTCACTCGACAGTGGAAACACCATATATTTT; cdr3_aa: CASSLDSGNTIYF
clone_size: .; d_call: TRBD1; v_call: TRBV7-9; j_call: TRBJ2-7; cdr3_nt: TGTGCCAGCAGTCGCGGGACAGGGGGCTGGTTCTACGAGCAGTACTTC; cdr3_aa: CASSRGTGGWFYEQYF
clone_size: .; d_call: .; v_call: TRBV5-4; j_call: TRBJ2-3; cdr3_nt: TGTGCCAGCAGCCCCCAGGGGGGAGGCCCAGATACGCAGTATTTT; cdr3_aa: CASSPQGGGPDTQYF
clone_size: .; d_call: .; v_call: TRBV11-2; j_call: TRBJ2-7; cdr3_nt: TGTGCCAGCAGCTTACCCGGTTCACAGACCTACGAGCAGTACTTC; cdr3_aa: CASSLPGSQTYEQYF
clone_size: .; d_call: TRBD2; v_call: TRBV28; j_call: TRBJ2-3; cdr3_nt: TGTGCCAGCAGTCCGGCAGGGCTAGCGGGAGGCGGACATACGCAGTATTTT; cdr3_aa: CASSPAGLAGGGHTQYF
clone_size: once; d_call: .; v_call: TRBV9; j_call: TRBJ1-5; cdr3_nt: TGTGCCAGCAGCGTAGGGTTGGGGGCTCAGCCCCAGCATTTT; cdr3_aa: CASSVGLGAQPQHF
clone_size: once; d_call: .; v_call: TRBV30; j_call: TRBJ1-1; cdr3_nt: TGTGCCTGGAGTGTTCGCAGGGACACTGAAGCTTTCTTT; cdr3_aa: CAWSVRRDTEAFF
clone_size: .; d_call: .; v_call: TRBV7-2; j_call: TRBJ2-2; cdr3_nt: TGTGCCAGCAGCTTACGGGGACAGAACACCGGGGAGCTGTTTTTT; cdr3_aa: CASSLRGQNTGELFF
clone_size: .; d_call: TRBD1; v_call: TRBV5-4; j_call: TRBJ2-2; cdr3_nt: TGTGCCAGCAGCGTTGGGACAGCGAACACCGGGGAGCTGTTTTTT; cdr3_aa: CASSVGTANTGELFF
clone_size: few; d_call: TRBD1; v_call: TRBV6-6; j_call: TRBJ1-5; cdr3_nt: TGTGCCAGCAGTAGACAGGGTGGTCAGCCCCAGCATTTT; cdr3_aa: CASSRQGGQPQHF
clone_size: .; d_call: .; v_call: TRBV4-2; j_call: TRBJ2-5; cdr3_nt: TGTGCCAGCAGCCAAGGAGAAAGAAAAGAGACCCAGTACTTC; cdr3_aa: CASSQGERKETQYF
clone_size: .; d_call: TRBD2; v_call: TRBV7-9; j_call: TRBJ2-1; cdr3_nt: TGTGCCAGCACCCGGGCAGGACTAGCGGGGGGGTACAATGAGCAGTTCTTC; cdr3_aa: CASTRAGLAGGYNEQFF
clone_size: .; d_call: .; v_call: TRBV6-1; j_call: TRBJ2-2; cdr3_nt: TGTGCCAGCAGTGAGGAGGTTCTCACCGGGGAGCTGTTTTTT; cdr3_aa: CASSEEVLTGELFF
clone_size: .; d_call: .; v_call: TRBV28; j_call: TRBJ2-1; cdr3_nt: TGTGCCAGCAGTCCGGCCGGGACTCCCTTCAATGAGCAGTTCTTC; cdr3_aa: CASSPAGTPFNEQFF